This T cell receptor (beta chain) was found in a study of cytomegalovirus exposure and HLA in healthy donors. Across the whole study: The 90 to 150 validation repertoires matched the 500 to 750 first-cohort repertoires in platform, a later analysis reported. Study-level findings and limits: It was reportedly the case that the classifier diagnosed cytomegalovirus status with high specificity and sensitivity. Confirmation was obtained in vitro that three CMV-associated chains are specific for CMV antigens.

Remarks on this clone: Its antigen is undetermined.

The method was immunoSEQ multiplex PCR; TCRdb's version includes in-frame clones alone and lacks a portion of them. The sample lists 97,000 or so clones, roughly 87% occurring once. Looked up from germline, CDR1 is SGHRS and CDR2 is YFSETQ. V was pared by 6 bases and J by 9 bases, with 13 bases of the junction left unmatched. The CDR3 covers 15 residues. This chain uses TRBV5-1 with TRBJ2-1; TRBD2 aligns across 9 bases. The sample comprised PBMCs. This sequence originates from a man in his late teens or twenties in good health and CMV-seropositive. The CDR3 loop is CASTENLAGESEQFF. DNA of the CDR3: TGCGCCAGCACCGAGAACTTAGCGGGAGAGAGTGAGCAGTTCTTC. The variable domain in full, completed from reference TRBV5-1 and TRBJ2-1, reads KAGVTQTPRYLIKTRGQQVTLSCSPISGHRSVSWYQQTPGQGLQFLFEYFSETQRNKGNFPGRFSGRQFSNSRSEMNVSTLELGDSALYLCASTENLAGESEQFFGPGTRLTVL.